This T cell receptor beta chain was profiled in a study of T cells in Graves' hyperthyroidism and ophthalmopathy. General study findings and limits: The authors' 13 V-J model separated ophthalmopathy from stable hyperthyroidism.

CDR1 is SEHNR, CDR2 FQNEAQ, per germline (reference sequence). The CDR3 consists of 17 residues. V gave up 5 bases and J gave up 6 bases; unmatched junction bases: 15. Concerning this clonotype: The target antigen is unknown.

Researchers amplified the TCR beta CDR3 regions from RNA transcripts. HTBI primers drove first-round RT-PCR of the TCR CDR3. MiXCR was run by TCRdb on the multiplex PCR reads, yielding one entry per CDR3 protein. The top ten hold nearly 8.5% of the sample, which has just over 550,000 distinct CDR3 sequences, 46% seen once. Stability of Graves' hyperthyroidism was defined as absent ophthalmopathy progression within 18 months. The specimen was peripheral blood or thyroid tissue (not recorded which). This sequence originates from a woman younger than 35 with Graves' hyperthyroidism. This chain uses TRBV7-9 with TRBJ1-5; the match to TRBD1 covers 8 bases. The CDR3 loop is CASSPRTGRLNSQPQHF. The CDR3 DNA is TGTGCCAGCAGCCCCCGGACAGGGCGGCTCAATAGTCAGCCCCAGCATTTT.